This T cell receptor beta chain appears in the sequencing data of a study of identical twins. TCRdb re-analysed the 5' RACE reads in MiXCR, keeping a single row per CDR3 protein. Here the sample spans 690,000 or so distinct CDR3 sequences, around 6% being singletons. V lost 4 bases to trimming and J lost 8 bases, with 13 bases between them. The germline gives CDR1 SGDLS, CDR2 YYNGEE. The CDR3 loop spans 13 amino acids. This clonotype has more than one count but fewer than ten. The antigen is unknown. Study findings and constraints: Within monozygotic twins, out-of-frame TCR alpha sharing was underestimated by the models.

Sequencing input: naive T cells sorted from blood. The rearrangement joins TRBV9 to TRBJ2-1; D may be TRBD1 or TRBD2 (5 bases each). The sequence was collected from a man aged 18 to 29 in good health. The CDR3, as DNA: TGTGCCAGCAGCCCCGGGACCCCGGATGAGCAGTTCTTC. This encodes CASSPGTPDEQFF.